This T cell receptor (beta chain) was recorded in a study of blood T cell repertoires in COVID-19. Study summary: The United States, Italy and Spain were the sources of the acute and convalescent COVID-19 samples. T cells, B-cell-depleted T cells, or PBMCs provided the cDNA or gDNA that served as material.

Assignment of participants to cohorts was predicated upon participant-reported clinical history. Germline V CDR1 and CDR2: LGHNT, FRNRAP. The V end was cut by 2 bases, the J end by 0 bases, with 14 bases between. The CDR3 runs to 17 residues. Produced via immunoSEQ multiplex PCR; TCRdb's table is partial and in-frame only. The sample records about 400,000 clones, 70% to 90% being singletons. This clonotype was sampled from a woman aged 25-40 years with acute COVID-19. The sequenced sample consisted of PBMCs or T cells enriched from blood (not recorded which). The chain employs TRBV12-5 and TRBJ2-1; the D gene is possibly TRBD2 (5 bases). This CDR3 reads CASGLLTGMGSYNEQFF. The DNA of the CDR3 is TGTGCTAGTGGTTTGTTAACGGGGATGGGCTCCTACAATGAGCAGTTCTTC.